Below are 3 T cell receptor beta chains sequenced from a single sample in a study of blood T cell repertoires in COVID-19. Libraries were prepared by immunoSEQ multiplex PCR; TCRdb keeps only in-frame clonotypes and omits some of them. The data show about 180,000 clones, about 81% seen once. The sequencing input was peripheral blood. Receptors were obtained from a woman aged 80 or over with COVID-19, enrolled during active disease.

The CDR3 coding sequence is TGTGCCAGCAGCTTGGCGGGAGATAAGGATACGCAGTATTTT. Its protein product is CASSLAGDKDTQYF. The chain couples TRBV7-8 to TRBJ2-3; 7 positions agree with TRBD2. Germline assignment: CDR1 SGHVS and CDR2 FQNEAQ. With V trimmed by 3 bases and J by 6 bases, 6 bases remained unmatched. The CDR3 contains 14 residues.

The chain has TRBV19 and TRBJ2-6; 9 bases agree with TRBD2. Per the germline V gene, CDR1 is LNHDA and CDR2 is SQIVND (reference sequence). Trimming at V came to 0 bases and at J to 0 bases, leaving 12 bases not matched to a gene. There are 21 residues in the CDR3. CDR3 nucleotide sequence: TGTGCCAGTAGTATAGATCGTTACCGGGCTAGCGGGAACTCTGGGGCCAACGTCCTGACTTTC. Protein sequence: CASSIDRYRASGNSGANVLTF.

The chain couples TRBV28 to TRBJ2-5, with D uncertain. Trimming cost V 6 bases and J 5 bases, with 10 bases left between them. Germline V gene lookup returns CDR1 MDHEN and CDR2 SYDVKM. The CDR3 is 12 amino acids. CDR3 protein: CASSLGPETQYF. The CDR3 nucleotides read TGTGCCAGCAGCCTTGGCCCGGAGACCCAGTACTTC.